The clone carrying this T cell receptor beta chain was seen a few times. The antigen is undetermined. The germline CDR1 and CDR2 sequences are MNHNS and SASEGT. CDR3 size: 13 residues. Trimming removed 4 bases at V and 6 bases at J, with 9 bases between. The data were obtained in a study of early T cells in non-severe SARS-CoV-2 infection. The overall study: Sequencing input comprised bulk RNA from unsorted whole blood; chain pairing was not available.

Overall study findings and caveats: Sequences matched to VDJdb favored anti-spike CD8 responses, while private and CD4 specificities were missed.

Unique molecular identifier tags were affixed to discrete cDNA molecules. TCRdb passed the 5' RACE reads through MiXCR, listing each CDR3 protein once. In the table there are tens of thousands of distinct CDR3 sequences, 8% to 13% of which are singletons. This receptor was taken from an adult who was a healthcare worker with PCR-confirmed SARS-CoV-2 infection or an uninfected control (not recorded which). Sequencing input: whole blood. V is TRBV6-1 and J is TRBJ2-2; D may be TRBD1 (6 bases). The CDR3 is CASSGQASGELFF. CDR3 coding DNA: TGTGCCAGCAGTGGACAGGCGTCCGGGGAGCTGTTTTTT.